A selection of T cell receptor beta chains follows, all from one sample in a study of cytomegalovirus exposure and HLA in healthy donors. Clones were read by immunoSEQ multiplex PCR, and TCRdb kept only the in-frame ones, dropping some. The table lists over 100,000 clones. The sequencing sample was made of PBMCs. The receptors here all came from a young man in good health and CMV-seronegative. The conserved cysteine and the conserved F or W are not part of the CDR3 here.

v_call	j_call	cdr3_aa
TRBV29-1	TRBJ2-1	SVTGPPLYNEQF
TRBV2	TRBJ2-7	ASSGTGVGEQY
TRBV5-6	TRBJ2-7	ASSYPGLAYEQY
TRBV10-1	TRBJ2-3	ASRDSGRCTDTQY
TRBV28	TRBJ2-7	ASRSGFSYEQY
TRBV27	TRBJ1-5	ASSHGQSRPQH
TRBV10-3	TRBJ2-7	ASGTSGIEQY
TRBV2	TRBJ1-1	ASKGADQTEAF
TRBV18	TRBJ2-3	ASSPTGQGLTDTQY
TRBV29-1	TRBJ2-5	SVAQEAQY
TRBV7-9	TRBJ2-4	ASSLGGRPKNIQY
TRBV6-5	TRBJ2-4	ASVGTESNIQY
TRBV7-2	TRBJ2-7	ASSLARQSYEQY
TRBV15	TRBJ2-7	ATSRAGTVSYEQY
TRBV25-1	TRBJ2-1	ASSEGVAGTYNEQF
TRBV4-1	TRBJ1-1	ASSQKTGNTEAF
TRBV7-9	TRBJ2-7	ASSFRDEGNYEQY
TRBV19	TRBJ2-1	ASSPELQGYNEQF